The rows below give T cell receptor beta chains drawn from one sample of a study of vaccination and CD4 T cells after COVID-19. Each CDR3 protein gets one entry after TCRdb re-called the PCR reads with MiXCR. The sample shows 9,500 to 15,000 distinct CDR3 sequences, roughly 55% of them seen only once. These receptors have no known antigen. The source material was CD4+ T cells from blood, cultured in vitro. These receptors originate from a human donor who had recovered from COVID-19. The CDR3 runs from the conserved cysteine through the conserved F or W. Fields, in order: D gene, clone size, J gene, V gene, CDR3 protein, CDR3 DNA. D genes are given only for firm matches. Clone sizes are given selectively: once, few, many, or a class where the clone is expanded.

D gene: NA; clone size: NA; J gene: TRBJ1-2; V gene: TRBV7-9; CDR3 protein: CASSFIETGGYTF; CDR3 DNA: TGTGCCAGCAGCTTTATCGAAACGGGGGGCTACACCTTC
D gene: NA; clone size: few; J gene: TRBJ2-7; V gene: TRBV20-1; CDR3 protein: CSARDYEQYF; CDR3 DNA: TGCAGTGCTAGGGATTACGAGCAGTACTTC
D gene: NA; clone size: few; J gene: TRBJ1-6; V gene: TRBV6-5; CDR3 protein: CASSYSGHDSPLHF; CDR3 DNA: TGTGCCAGCAGTTACTCGGGACACGATTCACCCCTCCACTTT
D gene: TRBD1; clone size: NA; J gene: TRBJ2-6; V gene: TRBV19; CDR3 protein: CASRPTGGRWGANVLTF; CDR3 DNA: TGTGCCAGTAGGCCGACAGGGGGGCGTTGGGGGGCCAACGTCCTGACTTTC
D gene: NA; clone size: once; J gene: TRBJ2-1; V gene: TRBV28; CDR3 protein: CASFARPGNEQFF; CDR3 DNA: TGTGCCAGCTTTGCCCGACCTGGAAATGAGCAGTTCTTC
D gene: TRBD2; clone size: NA; J gene: TRBJ2-2; V gene: TRBV7-2; CDR3 protein: CASSLPRGLRSTGELFF; CDR3 DNA: TGTGCCAGCAGCCTCCCTAGGGGACTAAGATCCACCGGGGAGCTGTTTTTT
D gene: TRBD1; clone size: NA; J gene: TRBJ1-1; V gene: TRBV27; CDR3 protein: CASSPKRIDRVGEAFF; CDR3 DNA: TGTGCCAGCAGTCCCAAAAGAATAGACAGGGTGGGTGAAGCTTTCTTT
D gene: NA; clone size: NA; J gene: TRBJ1-5; V gene: TRBV19; CDR3 protein: CASSQRHGEGSKPQHF; CDR3 DNA: TGTGCCAGTAGTCAGAGACACGGGGAGGGCTCGAAGCCCCAGCATTTT
D gene: NA; clone size: few; J gene: TRBJ1-3; V gene: TRBV7-9; CDR3 protein: CASSSNRAPGNTIYF; CDR3 DNA: TGTGCCAGCAGCTCGAACAGGGCCCCTGGAAACACCATATATTTT
D gene: NA; clone size: few; J gene: TRBJ2-7; V gene: TRBV30; CDR3 protein: CAWRSRALYEQYF; CDR3 DNA: TGTGCCTGGAGATCCAGGGCTCTCTACGAGCAGTACTTC
D gene: TRBD1; clone size: NA; J gene: TRBJ2-7; V gene: TRBV6-1; CDR3 protein: CAGLRTGSYEQYF; CDR3 DNA: TGTGCCGGGTTACGGACAGGCTCCTACGAGCAGTACTTC
D gene: TRBD1; clone size: NA; J gene: TRBJ1-3; V gene: TRBV28; CDR3 protein: CASSSRQGANTIYF; CDR3 DNA: TGTGCCAGCAGTTCTCGACAGGGGGCAAACACCATATATTTT
D gene: TRBD1; clone size: NA; J gene: TRBJ2-2; V gene: TRBV5-4; CDR3 protein: CASRKGDRGLTGELFF; CDR3 DNA: TGTGCCAGCAGGAAGGGGGACAGGGGGCTCACCGGGGAGCTGTTTTTT
D gene: NA; clone size: NA; J gene: TRBJ2-5; V gene: TRBV19; CDR3 protein: CASSIWNGPHQETQYF; CDR3 DNA: TGTGCCAGTAGTATCTGGAACGGGCCTCACCAAGAGACCCAGTACTTC
D gene: TRBD1; clone size: NA; J gene: TRBJ1-6; V gene: TRBV5-1; CDR3 protein: CASSLGTRQGTANSPLHF; CDR3 DNA: TGCGCCAGCAGCTTGGGCACTCGACAGGGAACGGCTAATTCACCCCTCCACTTT
D gene: TRBD2; clone size: NA; J gene: TRBJ2-7; V gene: TRBV10-3; CDR3 protein: CAISEIGPGSNSRLAGSSYEQYF; CDR3 DNA: TGTGCCATCAGTGAAATCGGGCCAGGGTCGAATTCCCGCCTAGCGGGAAGCTCCTACGAGCAGTACTTC
D gene: NA; clone size: few; J gene: TRBJ2-3; V gene: TRBV7-9; CDR3 protein: CASSLAVEDTQYF; CDR3 DNA: TGTGCCAGCAGCTTAGCGGTAGAAGATACGCAGTATTTT
D gene: TRBD2; clone size: NA; J gene: TRBJ2-1; V gene: TRBV6-4; CDR3 protein: CASSDSPGLAGGYNEQFF; CDR3 DNA: TGTGCCAGCAGTGACTCCCCCGGACTAGCGGGAGGTTACAATGAGCAGTTCTTC
D gene: NA; clone size: NA; J gene: TRBJ1-3; V gene: TRBV20-1; CDR3 protein: CSAREEPKRTIYF; CDR3 DNA: TGCAGTGCTAGAGAGGAACCGAAGAGGACCATATATTTT
D gene: NA; clone size: few; J gene: TRBJ1-2; V gene: TRBV15; CDR3 protein: CATSGQLYGYTF; CDR3 DNA: TGTGCCACCAGCGGACAACTCTATGGCTACACCTTC
D gene: NA; clone size: NA; J gene: TRBJ2-5; V gene: TRBV7-9; CDR3 protein: CASSQDGRAGETQYF; CDR3 DNA: TGCGCCAGCAGCCAAGATGGCAGGGCGGGAGAGACCCAGTACTTC
D gene: NA; clone size: NA; J gene: TRBJ2-2; V gene: TRBV7-3; CDR3 protein: CASRAQGNTGELFF; CDR3 DNA: TGTGCCAGCAGAGCACAGGGGAACACCGGGGAGCTGTTTTTT
D gene: NA; clone size: NA; J gene: TRBJ2-5; V gene: TRBV20-1; CDR3 protein: CSAPISKTALQETQYF; CDR3 DNA: TGCAGTGCCCCTATCTCGAAGACAGCACTCCAAGAGACCCAGTACTTC
D gene: TRBD1; clone size: NA; J gene: TRBJ1-2; V gene: TRBV30; CDR3 protein: CAWSIDRGHGYTF; CDR3 DNA: TGTGCCTGGAGCATAGACAGGGGTCACGGCTACACCTTC
D gene: TRBD1; clone size: few; J gene: TRBJ2-1; V gene: TRBV2; CDR3 protein: CASSSPRDRVYNEQFF; CDR3 DNA: TGTGCCAGCAGTAGCCCCCGGGACAGGGTATACAATGAGCAGTTCTTC
D gene: NA; clone size: few; J gene: TRBJ2-3; V gene: TRBV20-1; CDR3 protein: CSARALITDTQYF; CDR3 DNA: TGCAGTGCTAGAGCCCTTATCACAGATACGCAGTATTTT
D gene: NA; clone size: NA; J gene: TRBJ2-3; V gene: TRBV7-9; CDR3 protein: CASSQIALEGTDTQYF; CDR3 DNA: TGTGCCAGCAGCCAAATAGCCCTGGAAGGCACAGATACGCAGTATTTT
D gene: NA; clone size: once; J gene: TRBJ1-6; V gene: TRBV7-2; CDR3 protein: CASSLGGGGHSPLHF; CDR3 DNA: TGTGCCAGCAGCCTGGGGGGTGGAGGGCATTCACCCCTCCACTTT
D gene: TRBD2; clone size: NA; J gene: TRBJ2-2; V gene: TRBV20-1; CDR3 protein: CSARESGIRTGELFF; CDR3 DNA: TGCAGTGCTAGGGAGAGCGGGATTCGCACCGGGGAGCTGTTTTTT
D gene: TRBD2; clone size: NA; J gene: TRBJ2-2; V gene: TRBV7-6; CDR3 protein: CASSLLAGGPGELFF; CDR3 DNA: TGTGCCAGCAGCTTGCTAGCGGGAGGGCCCGGGGAGCTGTTTTTT
D gene: TRBD2; clone size: once; J gene: TRBJ2-7; V gene: TRBV28; CDR3 protein: CASSSGTSAHYEQYF; CDR3 DNA: TGTGCCAGCAGTTCCGGGACTAGCGCCCACTACGAGCAGTACTTC
D gene: NA; clone size: NA; J gene: TRBJ1-3; V gene: TRBV6-1; CDR3 protein: CASSRRDPISGNTIYF; CDR3 DNA: TGTGCCAGCAGCCGCCGGGACCCCATCTCTGGAAACACCATATATTTT
D gene: TRBD2; clone size: NA; J gene: TRBJ2-3; V gene: TRBV20-1; CDR3 protein: CSARGRGGYTDTQYF; CDR3 DNA: TGCAGTGCTAGGGGGCGGGGGGGCTACACAGATACGCAGTATTTT
D gene: TRBD1; clone size: NA; J gene: TRBJ1-2; V gene: TRBV2; CDR3 protein: CASGWDSYGYTF; CDR3 DNA: TGTGCCAGCGGATGGGACAGCTATGGCTACACCTTC
D gene: NA; clone size: NA; J gene: TRBJ1-4; V gene: TRBV6-4; CDR3 protein: CASSDGGKLFF; CDR3 DNA: TGTGCCAGCAGTGACGGGGGGAAACTGTTTTTT
D gene: NA; clone size: NA; J gene: TRBJ1-2; V gene: TRBV6-2/TRBV6-3; CDR3 protein: CASSYRKDPGNVNRGYTF; CDR3 DNA: TGTGCCAGCAGCTACCGTAAAGATCCAGGGAACGTTAATCGTGGCTACACCTTC
D gene: TRBD2; clone size: once; J gene: TRBJ2-1; V gene: TRBV20-1; CDR3 protein: CSAFSPGGRANEQFF; CDR3 DNA: TGCAGTGCTTTTAGCCCCGGCGGGAGGGCAAATGAGCAGTTCTTC
D gene: TRBD1; clone size: NA; J gene: TRBJ1-2; V gene: TRBV7-3; CDR3 protein: CASSLGQGAEGYTF; CDR3 DNA: TGTGCCAGCAGCTTAGGTCAGGGGGCAGAAGGCTACACCTTC
D gene: TRBD1; clone size: NA; J gene: TRBJ1-5; V gene: TRBV20-1; CDR3 protein: CSASPIGGQGIGQPQHF; CDR3 DNA: TGCAGTGCTAGTCCTATAGGGGGACAGGGGATCGGTCAGCCCCAGCATTTT
D gene: NA; clone size: NA; J gene: TRBJ2-1; V gene: TRBV6-1; CDR3 protein: CASSEIRAADRRGEQFF; CDR3 DNA: TGTGCCAGCAGTGAAATTCGGGCGGCCGATAGGAGGGGTGAGCAGTTCTTC
D gene: TRBD1; clone size: few; J gene: TRBJ1-6; V gene: TRBV15; CDR3 protein: CATSRDIRTGDSPLHF; CDR3 DNA: TGTGCCACCAGCAGAGATATCCGGACAGGGGATTCACCCCTCCACTTT
D gene: TRBD1; clone size: once; J gene: TRBJ2-3; V gene: TRBV2; CDR3 protein: CASSERDRGSDTQYF; CDR3 DNA: TGTGCCAGCAGTGAAAGGGACAGGGGTTCAGATACGCAGTATTTT
D gene: NA; clone size: NA; J gene: TRBJ2-3; V gene: TRBV12-3/TRBV12-4; CDR3 protein: CASTPFGQGRADTQYF; CDR3 DNA: TGTGCCAGCACACCTTTCGGGCAGGGAAGGGCAGATACGCAGTATTTT
D gene: TRBD1; clone size: NA; J gene: TRBJ2-1; V gene: TRBV7-2; CDR3 protein: CASSTQGEQFF; CDR3 DNA: TGTGCCAGCAGTACACAGGGGGAGCAGTTCTTC
D gene: NA; clone size: NA; J gene: TRBJ1-2; V gene: TRBV6-4; CDR3 protein: CASCLEGVNYGYTF; CDR3 DNA: TGTGCCAGCTGCCTCGAGGGAGTGAACTATGGCTACACCTTC
D gene: TRBD2; clone size: NA; J gene: TRBJ2-5; V gene: TRBV20-1; CDR3 protein: CSARGLAGGLQETQYF; CDR3 DNA: TGCAGTGCTAGGGGACTAGCGGGAGGTCTCCAAGAGACCCAGTACTTC
D gene: NA; clone size: NA; J gene: TRBJ2-7; V gene: TRBV7-2; CDR3 protein: CASSLEVGTYEQYF; CDR3 DNA: TGTGCCAGCAGCTTAGAGGTGGGCACCTACGAGCAGTACTTC
D gene: NA; clone size: medium-sized; J gene: TRBJ2-1; V gene: TRBV7-2; CDR3 protein: CASSLARDSYNEQFF; CDR3 DNA: TGTGCCAGCAGCTTAGCGAGGGACTCCTACAATGAGCAGTTCTTC
D gene: NA; clone size: NA; J gene: TRBJ1-5; V gene: TRBV18; CDR3 protein: CASSPSGGDQPQHF; CDR3 DNA: TGTGCCAGCTCACCATCGGGGGGCGATCAGCCCCAGCATTTT
D gene: NA; clone size: NA; J gene: TRBJ1-1; V gene: TRBV7-9; CDR3 protein: CASSLALGNTEAFF; CDR3 DNA: TGTGCCAGCAGCTTAGCCCTCGGGAACACTGAAGCTTTCTTT